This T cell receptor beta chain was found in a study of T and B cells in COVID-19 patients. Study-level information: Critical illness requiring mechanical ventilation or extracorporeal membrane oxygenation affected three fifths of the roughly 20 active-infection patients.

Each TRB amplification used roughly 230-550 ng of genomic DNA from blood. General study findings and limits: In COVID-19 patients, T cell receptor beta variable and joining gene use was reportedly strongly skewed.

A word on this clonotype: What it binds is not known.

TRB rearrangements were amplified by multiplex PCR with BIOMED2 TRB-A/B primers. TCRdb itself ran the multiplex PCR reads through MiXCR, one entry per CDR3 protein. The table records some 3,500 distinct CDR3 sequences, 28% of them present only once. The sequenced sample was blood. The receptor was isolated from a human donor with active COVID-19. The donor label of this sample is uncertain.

The CDR3 DNA reads TGTGCCAGCAGTTACATCCCGACAGCCCCAAACGAGCAGTACTTC. It encodes CASSYIPTAPNEQYF. This sequence joins TRBV6-2 or TRBV6-3 and TRBJ2-7; D is possibly TRBD1 (5 bases). Germline V gene lookup returns CDR1 MNHEY and CDR2 SVGEGT. This CDR3 has 15 residues. V gave up 2 bases and J gave up 5 bases, with 16 bases separating them.